Each of the 20 T cell receptor beta chains below was sequenced from the same sample in a study of T cells in Graves' hyperthyroidism and ophthalmopathy (dated by TCRdb to about 2019). The library was generated by multiplex PCR. Data came from an Illumina HiSeq 2000. The TCR beta CDR3 regions were amplified from the RNA transcripts. The first round of RT-PCR for the TCR CDR3 was performed with the HTBI primer set and the Qiagen OneStep RT-PCR kit. TCRdb applied fastp at Q25 and MiXCR to the public reads, then kept only in-frame beta chains. Each entry merges the rows of one CDR3 protein and shows their most common DNA and genes. The sample table contains approximately 98,000 distinct CDR3 sequences; only one count was recorded for 40% of them. The top ten constitute more than 8.5% of the sample. The sample comprised peripheral blood or thyroid tissue (not recorded which). These receptors originate from a woman aged 25 to 39 with Graves' hyperthyroidism.

This clonotype was seen just once. The chain joins TRBV2 to TRBJ1-2; 11 bases are a match to TRBD1. The CDR3 is 15 residues long. Germline CDR1 is SNHLY and CDR2 is FYNNEI. V lost 6 bases, J lost 8 bases, and 11 bases stayed unmatched. The CDR3 reads CASRVRTGGIWGYTF. For the CDR3, the DNA is TGTGCCAGCAGAGTTCGGACAGGGGGCATCTGGGGCTACACCTTC.

This clonotype was detected ten times or more. The gene calls are TRBV7-8 and TRBJ1-2, with unresolved D. Germline V gene sequence: CDR1 SGHVS, CDR2 FQNEAQ. The CDR3 is made up of 12 amino acids. Trimming cost V 3 bases and J 6 bases, with 8 bases left between them. The CDR3 DNA is TGTGCCAGCAGCTTCCTGGGCCATGGCTACACCTTC. It specifies CASSFLGHGYTF.

This clonotype was counted at least ten times. This rearrangement joins TRBV10-3 to TRBJ2-7; no clear D gene. With 7 bases removed from V and 0 bases from J, the gap between germline ends came to 10 bases. The germline CDR1 and CDR2 sequences are ENHRY and SYGVKD. This CDR3 is built from 13 residues. The CDR3 nucleotides are TGTGCCATCAAGAGGAAAAGCTCCTACGAGCAGTACTTC. Residues: CAIKRKSSYEQYF.

The chain is built from TRBV7-3 and TRBJ2-2, with a possible D match to TRBD1 (6 bases). The CDR3 length is 15 residues. Germline V lookup: CDR1 SGHTA, CDR2 FQGTGA. Trimming pared 4 bases from V and 0 bases from J, leaving 9 bases between. CDR3 amino acids: CASSSGQTNTGELFF. The CDR3 DNA follows: TGTGCCAGCAGCTCTGGACAGACGAACACCGGGGAGCTGTTTTTT.

This clonotype was detected many times. The CDR3 reads CASSLGSRAYEQYF. Here the CDR3 DNA reads TGTGCCAGCAGCCTCGGCTCACGGGCCTACGAGCAGTACTTC. The genes are TRBV28 and TRBJ2-7; D call uncertain. The germline gives CDR1 MDHEN, CDR2 SYDVKM. Deletions cut 6 bases from V and 2 bases from J, with 14 bases between. CDR3 size: 14 residues.

The CDR3 coding sequence is TGTGCCAGCAGCTGGAGGACAGGGAATGAAAAACTGTTTTTT. It is translated as CASSWRTGNEKLFF. The chain recombines TRBV5-5 with TRBJ1-4, with 8 bases lining up with TRBD1. The CDR3 is made up of 14 amino acids. Germline values: CDR1 SGHKS, CDR2 YYEKEE (reference sequence). The junction had 3 bases not matched to a gene; V was cut back by 3 bases and J by 5 bases.

In this sample, this clonotype turned up many times. The rearrangement links TRBV5-1 to TRBJ2-7; the match to TRBD2 covers 7 bases. With 4 bases clipped from V and 7 bases from J, the junction kept 11 bases outside the gene matches. The CDR3 has 14 residues. Germline assignment: CDR1 SGHRS and CDR2 YFSETQ. Here the CDR3 reads CASSIYGTTGEQYF. The CDR3 bases are TGCGCCAGCAGCATATACGGGACTACGGGAGAGCAGTACTTC.

This clonotype was seen many times. This sequence joins TRBV10-3 and TRBJ2-7; D ambiguous. Trimming pared 6 bases from V and 6 bases from J, leaving 12 bases between. Germline CDR1 and CDR2: ENHRY and SYGVKD. The CDR3 runs to 12 residues. The chain's CDR3 is CAIRTTRSEQYF. DNA for the CDR3: TGTGCCATCAGGACGACAAGATCCGAGCAGTACTTC.

This clonotype was counted many times. The chain joins TRBV7-2 to TRBJ1-1; D is unclear. This CDR3 is built from 15 residues. In germline, CDR1 is SGHTA, CDR2 FQGNSA. The germline V and J ends were trimmed by 0 bases and 0 bases, with 8 bases remaining between them. In nucleotides, the CDR3 is TGTGCCAGCAGCTTAGCGGAGGTTATGAACACTGAAGCTTTCTTT. Amino acid sequence: CASSLAEVMNTEAFF. The full variable domain, with the rest looked up from reference TRBV7-2 and TRBJ1-1, is GAGVSQSPSNKVTEKGKDVELRCDPISGHTALYWYRQSLGQGLEFLIYFQGNSAPDKSGLPSDRFSAERTGGSVSTLTIQRTQQEDSAVYLCASSLAEVMNTEAFFGQGTRLTVV.

V and J are TRBV7-2 and TRBJ1-2, with TRBD1 matching 9 bases. The V gene end was trimmed by 1 base and the J gene end by 6 bases; junction bases not matched to a gene: 6. The CDR3 length is 15 residues. Germline values: CDR1 SGHTA, CDR2 FQGNSA. CDR3 loop: CASSLDRGRSNGYTF. The CDR3 coding sequence is TGTGCCAGCAGCTTAGACAGGGGGCGGTCGAATGGCTACACCTTC.

As to this clonotype: The junction departs from germline at one end; a sequencing error may be responsible. The V call is TRBV5-1, the J call TRBJ2-7; 12 bases map to TRBD2. The CDR3 runs to 20 residues. Germline assignment: CDR1 SGHRS and CDR2 YFSETQ. The CDR3 is CASSAGLAGTLPPPSYERYF. DNA of the CDR3: TGCGCCAGCAGCGCTGGACTAGCGGGGACGTTACCTCCACCTTCCTACGAGCGGTACTTC.

This clonotype was seen many times. The chain links TRBV6-6 to TRBJ1-1, with D possibly matching TRBD1 (6 bases). This CDR3 is built from 12 residues. Germline-derived CDR1 and CDR2 are MNHNY and SVGAGI (reference sequence). The V gene lost 7 bases and the J gene lost 9 bases, with 15 bases spanning the gap. The CDR3 bases are TGTGCCAGCATTAGACCGAGGGGGAAAGCTTTCTTT. As protein: CASIRPRGKAFF.

This clonotype has at least ten counts. V gene TRBV6-5 combines with J gene TRBJ1-5; TRBD1 might be the D (6 bases). V gave up 5 bases and J gave up 5 bases, with 13 bases separating them. The germline gives CDR1 MNHEY, CDR2 SVGAGI. The CDR3 length is 14 residues. The CDR3 region is CASSPQGADQPQHF. Here the CDR3 DNA reads TGTGCCAGCAGTCCACAGGGCGCGGATCAGCCCCAGCATTTT.

This clonotype was observed at least ten times. The chain carries TRBV5-1 and TRBJ1-6; weak D call: TRBD1 (5 bases). This CDR3 has 14 amino acids. The V gene's germline CDR1 is SGHRS and CDR2 YFSETQ. V gave up 5 bases and J gave up 2 bases, with 8 bases separating them. This CDR3 is CASSSGPYNSPLHF. In DNA, the CDR3 is TGCGCCAGCAGTTCGGGACCCTATAATTCACCCCTCCACTTT.

The gene calls are TRBV7-8 and TRBJ1-2, with 7 bases lining up with TRBD1. CDR1 and CDR2 from the germline V gene are SGHVS and FQNEAQ. This CDR3 is 13 amino acids long. Losses at the gene ends were 5 bases for V and 7 bases for J; bases not matched to a gene: 7. The CDR3, as DNA: TGTGCCAGCAGCGCCCGACAGGGCGGTGGCTACACCTTC. Its protein product is CASSARQGGGYTF.

This clonotype appeared many times. The V gene is TRBV7-9, the J gene TRBJ1-5; weak D call: TRBD1 (6 bases). CDR1 and CDR2 from the germline V gene are SEHNR and FQNEAQ (reference sequence). The CDR3 runs 12 residues. V was cut by 4 bases and J by 11 bases, with 12 bases left in between. CDR3 region: CASSSRGASQHF. The DNA of the CDR3 is TGTGCCAGCAGCTCCCGGGGGGCATCCCAGCATTTT. The complete variable domain, with remaining parts taken from reference TRBV7-9 and TRBJ1-5, reads DTGVSQNPRHKITKRGQNVTFRCDPISEHNRLYWYRQTLGQGPEFLTYFQNEAQLEKSRLLSDRFSAERPKGSFSTLEIQRTEQGDSAMYLCASSSRGASQHFGDGTRLSIL.

V usage is TRBV20-1 and J usage is TRBJ1-1; weak D call: TRBD1 (5 bases). The CDR3 runs to 12 residues. Germline-derived CDR1 and CDR2 are DFQATT and SNEGSKA (reference sequence). The ends were cut back, 3 bases at V and 1 base at J, with 6 bases in the middle. CDR3 sequence (DNA): TGCAGTGCTAGCGGACAGAACACTGAAGCTTTCTTT. Translating gives CSASGQNTEAFF.

The rearrangement uses TRBV15 and TRBJ1-1, with TRBD1 identical over 8 bases. The CDR3 covers 13 residues. V was pared by 6 bases and J by 3 bases, with 3 bases of the junction left unmatched. In germline, CDR1 is LNHNV, CDR2 YYDKDF (reference sequence). The CDR3 is CATRWTGHTEAFF. The CDR3 nucleotides are TGTGCCACCAGATGGACAGGGCACACTGAAGCTTTCTTT.

The rearrangement uses TRBV2 and TRBJ1-1; D perhaps matches TRBD1 (5 bases). Germline V gene sequence: CDR1 SNHLY, CDR2 FYNNEI. The CDR3 has 12 amino acids. The V end lost 7 bases, the J end lost 4 bases, and 10 bases lay between the germline ends. This CDR3 is CASTGGVTEAFF. The CDR3 coding sequence is TGTGCCAGCACCGGGGGGGTCACTGAAGCTTTCTTT.

This clonotype came up many times. The chain uses TRBV4-2 and TRBJ2-7; a possible D gene is TRBD2 (7 bases). The ends were cut back, 1 base at V and 2 bases at J, with 21 bases in the middle. Germline assignment: CDR1 LGHNA and CDR2 YNFKEQ. The CDR3 has 18 residues. CDR3 DNA sequence: TGTGCCAGCAGCCAAGCATCCTCAGGGGCGGGAGTTCCCTACGAGCAGTACTTC. This translates into CASSQASSGAGVPYEQYF.